Sequencing of this T cell receptor (beta chain) was carried out in a study of shared clonotypes between healthy human individuals. The authors combined CD45RO+ cells with CCR7-negative CD45RA+ TemRA cells as CD8 memory. The CDR3 has 15 amino acids. Germline lookup yields CDR1 MDHEN and CDR2 SYDVKM. The junction had 11 bases not matched to a gene; V was cut back by 5 bases and J by 5 bases. This table comes from immunoSEQ multiplex PCR, and its TCRdb copy is limited to in-frame clones, with some not included. The sample includes roughly 660,000 clones, 90% of them seen just once. Only one count was recorded for this clone.

The sequencing sample was made of memory CD8+ T cells from PBMCs. Stated subset: CD45RO+ cells pooled with CCR7-negative TemRA cells. V and J are TRBV28 and TRBJ2-5, with 7 bases aligning to TRBD2. The source of this sequence is a man aged 18 to 29 in good health. Some clones in this sample may be carry-over from other donors' samples. The CDR3 DNA reads TGTGCCAGCAGTCCCAACGGCCGGGGAGGGGAGACCCAGTACTTC. It encodes CASSPNGRGGETQYF.